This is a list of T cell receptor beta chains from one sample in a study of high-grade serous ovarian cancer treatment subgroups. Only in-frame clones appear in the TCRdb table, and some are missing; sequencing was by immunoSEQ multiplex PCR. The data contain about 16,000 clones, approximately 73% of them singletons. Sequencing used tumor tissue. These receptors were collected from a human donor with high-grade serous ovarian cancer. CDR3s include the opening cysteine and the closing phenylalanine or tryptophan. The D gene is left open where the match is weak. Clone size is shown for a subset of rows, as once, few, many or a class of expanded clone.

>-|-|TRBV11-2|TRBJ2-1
TGTGCCAGCAGCCCAAGCGGCAATGAGCAGTTCTTC
CASSPSGNEQFF
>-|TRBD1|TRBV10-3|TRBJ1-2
TGTGCCATCAGCAGAGACAGGGCCGACTACACCTTC
CAISRDRADYTF
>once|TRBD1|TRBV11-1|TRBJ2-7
TGTGCCAGCAGCTTATACAGGGGCTACGAGCAGTACTTC
CASSLYRGYEQYF
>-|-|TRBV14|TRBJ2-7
TGTGCCAGCAGCCAAGGGACCGGCTACGAGCAGTACTTC
CASSQGTGYEQYF
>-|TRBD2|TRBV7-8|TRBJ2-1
TGTGCCACGAGCGGGGGATCTTACAATGAGCAGTTCTTC
CATSGGSYNEQFF
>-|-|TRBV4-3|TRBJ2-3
TGCGCCAGCAGCCAAGAAAGGGTCTACGGATTCACAGATACGCAGTATTTT
CASSQERVYGFTDTQYF
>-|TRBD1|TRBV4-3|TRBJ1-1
TGCGCCAGCAGCCAAGATCGGACAGGTCGGCGGACTGAAGCTTTCTTT
CASSQDRTGRRTEAFF
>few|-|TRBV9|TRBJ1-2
TGTGCCAGCAGCGTAGAGGGATCGGGGGTGAGAGGCTACACCTTC
CASSVEGSGVRGYTF
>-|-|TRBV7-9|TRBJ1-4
TGTGCCAGCAGCTTACCGGACAGTCCAGTTGAAAAACTGTTTTTT
CASSLPDSPVEKLFF
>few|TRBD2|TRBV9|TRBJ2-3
TGTGCCAGCTCGGAGCCCGCGGGGGGCACAGATACGCAGTATTTT
CASSEPAGGTDTQYF
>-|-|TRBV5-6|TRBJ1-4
TGTGCCAGCAGCGCAACGACAGGCGGGAGTGAAAAACTGTTTTTT
CASSATTGGSEKLFF
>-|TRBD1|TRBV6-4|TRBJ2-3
TGTGCCAGCAGTGACACCTCCGGGACAGGAGGGGATACGCAGTATTTT
CASSDTSGTGGDTQYF
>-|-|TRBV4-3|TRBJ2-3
TGCGCCAGCAGCCCCGAAGGGCTGACAGTATACACAGATACGCAGTATTTT
CASSPEGLTVYTDTQYF
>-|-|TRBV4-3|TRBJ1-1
TGCGCCAGCAGCCAACCCGGGCCGACGGGGAACACTGAAGCTTTCTTT
CASSQPGPTGNTEAFF
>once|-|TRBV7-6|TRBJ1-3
TGTGCCAGCAGCTTAAACTCTGGAAACACCATATATTTT
CASSLNSGNTIYF
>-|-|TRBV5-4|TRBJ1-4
TGTGCCAGCAGCTCTGGGGGGGATCGAGAAAAACTGTTTTTT
CASSSGGDREKLFF
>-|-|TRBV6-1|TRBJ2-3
TGTGCCAGCACGGCAGGTCCGACAACGGATACGCAGTATTTT
CASTAGPTTDTQYF
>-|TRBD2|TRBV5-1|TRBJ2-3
TGCGCCAGCAGCCAGGGACTAGCGTCAGATACGCAGTATTTT
CASSQGLASDTQYF
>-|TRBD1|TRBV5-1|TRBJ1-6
TGCGCCAGCAGCCTCGGACAGGGAAGGTCACCCCTCCACTTT
CASSLGQGRSPLHF
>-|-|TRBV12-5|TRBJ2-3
TGTGCTAGTGGTTTGAGGGATACGCAGTATTTT
CASGLRDTQYF
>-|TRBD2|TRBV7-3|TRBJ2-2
TGTGCCAGCCTGCCCAGCGGGGGGGGCTATGGCGGGGAGCTGTTTTTT
CASLPSGGGYGGELFF
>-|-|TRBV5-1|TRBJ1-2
TGCGCCAGCAGCCAAAGGGCAGGGTCCAACTATGGCTACACCTTC
CASSQRAGSNYGYTF
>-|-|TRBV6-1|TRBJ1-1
TGTGCCAGCCGGGCGGGGTACACTGAAGCTTTCTTT
CASRAGYTEAFF
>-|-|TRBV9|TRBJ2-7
TGTGCCAGCAGCGTAGGACACAGCTCCTACGAGCAGTACTTC
CASSVGHSSYEQYF
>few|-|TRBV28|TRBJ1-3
TGTGCCAGCAGTCCCCGGGGGAGCTCTGGAAACACCATATATTTT
CASSPRGSSGNTIYF
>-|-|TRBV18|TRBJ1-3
TGTGCCAGCTCACCGTCCGGGCCGGGCGGAAACACCATATATTTT
CASSPSGPGGNTIYF
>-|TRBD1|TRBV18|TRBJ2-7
TGTGCCAGCTCACCGGGGAAGGGGGCTTGGGAAGAGCAGTACTTC
CASSPGKGAWEEQYF
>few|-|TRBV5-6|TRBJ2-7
TGTGCCAGCAGCTTCCTCCCCAAACAAGTTCCCGAGCAGTACTTC
CASSFLPKQVPEQYF
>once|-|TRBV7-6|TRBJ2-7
TGTGCCAGCAGCTCGCAGCAGGGGTATGAGCAGTACTTC
CASSSQQGYEQYF
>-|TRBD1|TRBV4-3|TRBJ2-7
TGCGCCAGCAGCCAAGATGTAGGGCAGGGGGCATTTTCCTACGAGCAGTACTTC
CASSQDVGQGAFSYEQYF
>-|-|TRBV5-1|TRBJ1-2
TGCGCCAGCAGTCTTCACCAGGCGGACTATGGCTACACCTTC
CASSLHQADYGYTF
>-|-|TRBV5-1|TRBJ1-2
TGCGCCAGCAGCGTGACGGGTGACTATGGCTACACCTTC
CASSVTGDYGYTF
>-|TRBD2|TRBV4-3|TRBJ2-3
TGCGCCAGCAGCCTCCGAGGTAGCGGGGGGGATACGCAGTATTTT
CASSLRGSGGDTQYF
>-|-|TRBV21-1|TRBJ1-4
TGTGATGAAGAAAAACTGTTTTTT
CDEEKLFF
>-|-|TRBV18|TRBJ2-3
TGTGCCAGCTCACCATCGCTAGGGGGCACAGATACGCAGTATTTT
CASSPSLGGTDTQYF
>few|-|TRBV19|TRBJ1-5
TGTGCCAGTAGGGTGGAAAGTCAGCCCCAGCATTTT
CASRVESQPQHF
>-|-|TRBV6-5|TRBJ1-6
TGTGCCAGCAGTTTAGAGGGGCTGGGTAATTCACCCCTCCACTTT
CASSLEGLGNSPLHF
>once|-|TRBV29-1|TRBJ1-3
TGCAGCGTCGCGAGGGGAAGTGGAAACACCATATATTTT
CSVARGSGNTIYF
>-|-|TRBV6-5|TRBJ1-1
TGTGCCAGCAGTCAATTGAACACTGAAGCTTTCTTT
CASSQLNTEAFF
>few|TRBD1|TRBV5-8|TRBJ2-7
TGTGCCAGCAGCCAGCAGGGGGACCACGAGCAGTACTTC
CASSQQGDHEQYF
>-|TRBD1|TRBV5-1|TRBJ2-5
TGCGCCAGCAGCTACGGACAGGAGATCCAAGAGACCCAGTACTTC
CASSYGQEIQETQYF
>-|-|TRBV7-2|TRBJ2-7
TGTGCCAGCAGCCCAGGAGGAGGGGTCAAAGGCGAGCAGTACTTC
CASSPGGGVKGEQYF